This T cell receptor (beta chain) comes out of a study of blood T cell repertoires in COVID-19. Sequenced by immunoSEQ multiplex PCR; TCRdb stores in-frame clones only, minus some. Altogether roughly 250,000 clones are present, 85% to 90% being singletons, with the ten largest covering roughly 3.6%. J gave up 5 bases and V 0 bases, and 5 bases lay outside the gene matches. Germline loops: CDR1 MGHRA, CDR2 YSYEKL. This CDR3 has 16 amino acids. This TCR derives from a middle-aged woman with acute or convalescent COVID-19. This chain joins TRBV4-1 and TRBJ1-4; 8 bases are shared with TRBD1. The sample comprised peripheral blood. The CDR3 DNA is TGCGCCAGCAGCCAAGAGGGACAGGTCAGCAATGAAAAACTGTTTTTT. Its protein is CASSQEGQVSNEKLFF.